The sequence of this T cell receptor (beta chain) was determined in a study of breast tumors, draining lymph nodes, adjacent tissues. TCRdb used MiXCR to reprocess the multiplex PCR reads, holding one entry per CDR3 protein. Of 17,000 or so distinct CDR3 sequences listed, roughly 44% were seen once; the top ten hold more than 15%. Study-level results: Data only fit, rather than demonstrated, lymph node origin of most tumor T cells.

Points on this clonotype: Its antigen is still unknown.

Sequenced input: breast tumor tissue. The TCR sequence derives from a female donor with breast cancer. Some clones in this sample may be carry-over from other donors' samples.

DNA for the CDR3: TGTGCCAGCAGCGCGACAAGGACAGGGAGTTTTAAAGAGCAGTACTTC. It codes for CASSATRTGSFKEQYF. The chain employs TRBV7-2 and TRBJ2-7; the match to TRBD1 covers 8 bases. CDR1 is SGHTA, CDR2 FQGNSA, per germline. Trimming at V came to 5 bases and at J to 7 bases, leaving 16 bases not matched to a gene. This CDR3 contains 16 residues.